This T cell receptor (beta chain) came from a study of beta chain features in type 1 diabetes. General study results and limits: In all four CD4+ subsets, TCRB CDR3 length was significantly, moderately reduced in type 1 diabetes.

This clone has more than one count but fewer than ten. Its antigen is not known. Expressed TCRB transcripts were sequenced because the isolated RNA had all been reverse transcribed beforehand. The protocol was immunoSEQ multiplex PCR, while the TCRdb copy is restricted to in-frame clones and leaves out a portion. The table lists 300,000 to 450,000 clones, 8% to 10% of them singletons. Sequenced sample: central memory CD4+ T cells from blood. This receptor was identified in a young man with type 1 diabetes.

DNA of the CDR3: TGTGCCAGTAGTGGACTAGCGGGAGCGTACAATGAGCAGTTCTTC. Residues: CASSGLAGAYNEQFF. This chain uses TRBV19 with TRBJ2-1, with 13 bases lining up with TRBD2. The CDR3 is 15 amino acids. Trimming cost V 5 bases and J 4 bases; bases outside gene matches: 2. Germline assignment: CDR1 LNHDA and CDR2 SQIVND (reference sequence).